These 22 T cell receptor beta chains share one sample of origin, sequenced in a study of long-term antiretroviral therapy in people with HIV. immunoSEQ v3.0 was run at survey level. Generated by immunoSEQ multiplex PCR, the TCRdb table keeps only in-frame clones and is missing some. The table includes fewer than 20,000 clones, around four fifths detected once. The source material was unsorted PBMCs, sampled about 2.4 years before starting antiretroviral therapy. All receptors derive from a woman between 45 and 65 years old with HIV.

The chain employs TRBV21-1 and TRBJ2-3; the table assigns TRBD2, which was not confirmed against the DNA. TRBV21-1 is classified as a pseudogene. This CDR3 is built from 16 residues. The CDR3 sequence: CASSIGLAVRTDTQYF. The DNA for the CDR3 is TGTGCCAGCAGCATTGGACTAGCGGTTCGCACAGATACGCAGTATTTT.

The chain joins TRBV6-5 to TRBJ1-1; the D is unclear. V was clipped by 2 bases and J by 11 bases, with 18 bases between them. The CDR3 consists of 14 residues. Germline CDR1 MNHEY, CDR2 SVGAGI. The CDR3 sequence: CASSYARSVVDAFF. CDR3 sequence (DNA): TGTGCCAGCAGTTACGCCCGATCGGTGGTGGACGCTTTCTTT.

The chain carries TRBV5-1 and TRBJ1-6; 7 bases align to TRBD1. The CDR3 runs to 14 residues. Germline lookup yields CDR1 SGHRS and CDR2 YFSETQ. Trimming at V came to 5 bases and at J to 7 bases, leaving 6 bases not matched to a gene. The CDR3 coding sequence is TGCGCCAGCAGTTCCGGGACAGAGAATTCACCCCTCCACTTT. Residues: CASSSGTENSPLHF. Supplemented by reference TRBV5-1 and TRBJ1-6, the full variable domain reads KAGVTQTPRYLIKTRGQQVTLSCSPISGHRSVSWYQQTPGQGLQFLFEYFSETQRNKGNFPGRFSGRQFSNSRSEMNVSTLELGDSALYLCASSSGTENSPLHFGNGTRLTVT.

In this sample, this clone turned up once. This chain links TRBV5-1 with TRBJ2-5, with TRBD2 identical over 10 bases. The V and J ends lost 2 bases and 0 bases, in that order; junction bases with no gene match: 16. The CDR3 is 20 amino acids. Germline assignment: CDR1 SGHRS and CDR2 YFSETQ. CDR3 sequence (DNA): TGCGCCAGCAGCTTAGGAAGAACTAGCGGGGCCCGAACGTACCAAGAGACCCAGTACTTC. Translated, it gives CASSLGRTSGARTYQETQYF.

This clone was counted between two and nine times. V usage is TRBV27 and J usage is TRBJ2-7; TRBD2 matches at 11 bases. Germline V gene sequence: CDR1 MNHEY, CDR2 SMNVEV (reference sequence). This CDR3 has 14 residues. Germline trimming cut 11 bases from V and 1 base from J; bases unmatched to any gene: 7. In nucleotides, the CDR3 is TGTGCCCGGCGGGGACTAGCGGATTCCTACGAGCAGTACGTC. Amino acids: CARRGLADSYEQYV.

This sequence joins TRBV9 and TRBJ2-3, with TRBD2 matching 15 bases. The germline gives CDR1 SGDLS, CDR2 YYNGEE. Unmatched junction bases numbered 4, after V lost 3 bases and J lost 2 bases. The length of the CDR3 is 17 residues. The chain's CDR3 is CASSAGLAGGVTDTQYF. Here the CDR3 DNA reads TGTGCCAGCAGCGCCGGACTAGCGGGGGGGGTCACAGATACGCAGTATTTT.

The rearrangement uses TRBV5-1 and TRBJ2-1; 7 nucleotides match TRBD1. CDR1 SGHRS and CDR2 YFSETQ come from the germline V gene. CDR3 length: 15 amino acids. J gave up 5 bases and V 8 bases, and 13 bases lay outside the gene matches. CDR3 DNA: TGCGCCAGTTCTCTTACAGGGGACGGTAACAATGAGCAGTTCTTC. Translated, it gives CASSLTGDGNNEQFF.

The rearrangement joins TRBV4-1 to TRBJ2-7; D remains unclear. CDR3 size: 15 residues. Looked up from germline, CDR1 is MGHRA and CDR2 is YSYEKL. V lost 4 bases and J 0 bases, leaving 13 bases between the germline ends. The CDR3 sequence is CASSPKKSTSYEQYV. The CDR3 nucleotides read TGCGCCAGCAGCCCTAAAAAAAGCACCTCCTACGAGCAGTACGTC.

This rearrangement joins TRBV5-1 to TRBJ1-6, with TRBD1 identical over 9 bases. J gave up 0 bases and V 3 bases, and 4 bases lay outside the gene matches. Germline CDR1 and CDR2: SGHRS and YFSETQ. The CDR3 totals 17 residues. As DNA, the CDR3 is TGCGCCAGCAGCTCCGGACAGGGGAGCTCCTATAATTCACCCCTCCACTTT. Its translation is CASSSGQGSSYNSPLHF.

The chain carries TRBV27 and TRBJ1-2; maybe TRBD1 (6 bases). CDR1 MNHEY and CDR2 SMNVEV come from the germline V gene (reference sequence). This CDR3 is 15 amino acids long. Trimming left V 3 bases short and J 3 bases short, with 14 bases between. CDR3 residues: CASSFYRESDYGYTF. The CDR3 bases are TGTGCCAGCAGTTTCTACAGGGAATCGGACTATGGCTACACCTTC.

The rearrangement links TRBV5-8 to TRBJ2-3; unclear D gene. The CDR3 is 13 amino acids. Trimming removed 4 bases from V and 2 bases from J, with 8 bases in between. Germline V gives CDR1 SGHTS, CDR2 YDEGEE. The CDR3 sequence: CASSLGFTDTQYF. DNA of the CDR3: TGTGCCAGCAGCCTAGGGTTCACAGATACGCAGTATTTT.

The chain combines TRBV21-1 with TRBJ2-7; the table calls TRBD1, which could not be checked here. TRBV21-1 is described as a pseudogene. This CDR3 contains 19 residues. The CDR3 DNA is TGTGCCAGCAGCAAAGGCCGACAGGTTTTTATCCCACCGAGCTACGAGCAGTACGTC. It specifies CASSKGRQVFIPPSYEQYV.

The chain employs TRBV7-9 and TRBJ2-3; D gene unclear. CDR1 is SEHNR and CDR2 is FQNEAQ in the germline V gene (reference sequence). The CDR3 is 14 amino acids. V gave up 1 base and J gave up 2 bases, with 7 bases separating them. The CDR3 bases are TGTGCCAGCAGCTTAGATCAGAACACAGATACGCAGTATTTT. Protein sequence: CASSLDQNTDTQYF.

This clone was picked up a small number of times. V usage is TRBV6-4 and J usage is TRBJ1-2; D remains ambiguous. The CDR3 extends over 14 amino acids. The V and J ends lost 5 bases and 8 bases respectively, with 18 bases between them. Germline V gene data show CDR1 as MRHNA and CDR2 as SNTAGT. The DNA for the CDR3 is TGTGCCAGCAGTCGACGACGGCAGGAAAGGGGCTACACCTTC. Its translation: CASSRRRQERGYTF.

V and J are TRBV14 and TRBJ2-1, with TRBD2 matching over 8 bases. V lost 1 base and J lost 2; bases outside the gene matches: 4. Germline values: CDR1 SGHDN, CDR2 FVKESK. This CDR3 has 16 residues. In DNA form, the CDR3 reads TGTGCCAGCAGCCAAGGTAGCGGGGCCGCCTACAATGAGCAGTTCTTC. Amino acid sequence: CASSQGSGAAYNEQFF.

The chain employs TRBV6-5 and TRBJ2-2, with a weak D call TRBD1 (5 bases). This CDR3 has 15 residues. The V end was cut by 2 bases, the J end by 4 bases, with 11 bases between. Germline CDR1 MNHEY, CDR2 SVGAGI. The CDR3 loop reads CASSYEAGSTGELFF. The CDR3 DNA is TGTGCCAGCAGTTACGAGGCAGGGTCCACCGGGGAGCTGTTTTTT.

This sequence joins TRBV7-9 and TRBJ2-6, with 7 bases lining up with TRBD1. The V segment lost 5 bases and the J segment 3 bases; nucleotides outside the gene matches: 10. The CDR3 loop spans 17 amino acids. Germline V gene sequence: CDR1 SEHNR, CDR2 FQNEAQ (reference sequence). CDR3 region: CASSADRAARGANVLTF. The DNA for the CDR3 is TGTGCCAGCAGCGCCGACAGGGCAGCGCGTGGGGCCAACGTCCTGACTTTC.

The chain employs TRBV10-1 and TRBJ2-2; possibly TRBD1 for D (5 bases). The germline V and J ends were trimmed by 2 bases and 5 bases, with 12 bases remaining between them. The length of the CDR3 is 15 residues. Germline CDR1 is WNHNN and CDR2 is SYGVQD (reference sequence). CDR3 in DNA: TGCGCCAGCAGTGAGGGCCAGGGCTGGACCGGGGAGCTGTTTTTT. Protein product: CASSEGQGWTGELFF.

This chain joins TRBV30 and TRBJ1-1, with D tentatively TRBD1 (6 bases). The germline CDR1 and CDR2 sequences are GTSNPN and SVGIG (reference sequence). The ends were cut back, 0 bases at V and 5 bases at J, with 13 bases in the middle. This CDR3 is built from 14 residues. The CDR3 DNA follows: TGTGCCTGGAGTGTACTGGGGGGGCATACTGAAGCTTTCTTT. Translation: CAWSVLGGHTEAFF.

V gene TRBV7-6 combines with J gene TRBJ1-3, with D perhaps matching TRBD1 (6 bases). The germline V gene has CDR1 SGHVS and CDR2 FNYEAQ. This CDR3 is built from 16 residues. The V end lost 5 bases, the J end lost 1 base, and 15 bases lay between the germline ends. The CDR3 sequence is CASSAGQKASGNTIYF. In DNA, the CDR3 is TGTGCCAGCAGCGCCGGACAGAAAGCGTCTGGAAACACCATATATTTT.

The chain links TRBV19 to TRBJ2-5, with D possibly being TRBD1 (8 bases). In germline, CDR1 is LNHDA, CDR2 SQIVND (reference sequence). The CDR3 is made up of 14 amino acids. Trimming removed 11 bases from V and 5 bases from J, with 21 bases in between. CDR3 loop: CASQGGQGGETQYF. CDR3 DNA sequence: TGTGCCTCTCAGGGAGGACAGGGAGGGGAGACCCAGTACTTC. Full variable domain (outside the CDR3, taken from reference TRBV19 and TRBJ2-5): DGGITQSPKYLFRKEGQNVTLSCEQNLNHDAMYWYRQDPGQGLRLIYYSQIVNDFQKGDIAEGYSVSREKKESFPLTVTSAQKNPTAFYLCASQGGQGGETQYFGPGTRLLVL.

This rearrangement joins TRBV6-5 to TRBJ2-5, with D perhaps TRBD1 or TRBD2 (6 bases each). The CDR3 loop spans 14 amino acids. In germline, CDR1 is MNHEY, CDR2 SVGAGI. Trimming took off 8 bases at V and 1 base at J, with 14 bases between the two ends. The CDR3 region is CASSRGLSQETQYF. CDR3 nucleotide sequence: TGTGCCAGCTCCCGGGGGCTGAGCCAAGAGACCCAGTACTTC.